These 11 T cell receptor beta chains came from one sample sequenced in a study of vaccination and CD4 T cells after COVID-19. The Oncomine TCR Beta short-read assay sequenced DNA from cultured CD4+ T cells. One entry per CDR3 protein, called by TCRdb with MiXCR from the PCR reads. This table holds just over 20,000 distinct CDR3 sequences, approximately 49% found once. Described treatment: 10-day PBMC culture with coronavirus spike peptide pools or control peptides (ViraFEST assay). No antigens are known for them. Sequencing used CD4+ T cells from blood, cultured in vitro. All receptors come from a human donor who had recovered from COVID-19.

This chain connects TRBV27 to TRBJ1-6, with 7 bases lining up with TRBD1. Germline V gene lookup returns CDR1 MNHEY and CDR2 SMNVEV (reference sequence). After removal of 2 bases from V and 5 bases from J, the junction contained 3 bases not matched to a gene. The CDR3 has 15 amino acids. The CDR3 spells CASSLGTGDNSPLHF. The CDR3 DNA is TGTGCCAGCAGTTTAGGCACAGGGGATAATTCACCCCTCCACTTT.

The DNA of the CDR3 is TGCAGTGCTAGAGATTCGAGGCGGGACCCCTCCTATGGCTACACCTTC. As protein: CSARDSRRDPSYGYTF. The V call is TRBV20-1, the J call TRBJ1-2, with D perhaps matching TRBD1 (5 bases). Germline V lookup: CDR1 DFQATT, CDR2 SNEGSKA (reference sequence). The length of the CDR3 is 16 residues. V lost 0 bases, J lost 4 bases, and 18 bases lay in between.

This CDR3 is CSAWTSGDYNEQFF. The CDR3 bases are TGCAGTGCATGGACTAGCGGAGACTACAATGAGCAGTTCTTC. V gene TRBV20-1 combines with J gene TRBJ2-1; TRBD2 agrees at 10 bases. The CDR3 is 14 residues long. Germline CDR1 DFQATT, CDR2 SNEGSKA (reference sequence). The V and J ends lost 6 bases and 3 bases, in that order; junction bases with no gene match: 5.

The chain combines TRBV7-6 with TRBJ2-6, with 10 positions matching TRBD2. Germline V gene lookup returns CDR1 SGHVS and CDR2 FNYEAQ. The CDR3 runs 19 residues. V shed 3 bases, J shed 0 bases, and the junction held 8 bases outside the gene matches. The CDR3 reads CASSLPWTSGSSGANVLTF. The CDR3, as DNA: TGTGCCAGCAGCTTGCCTTGGACTAGCGGTAGCTCTGGGGCCAACGTCCTGACTTTC.

As DNA, the CDR3 is TGCAGTGCTAGGGCTAGCGGGAATGACATTCAGTACTTC. Protein: CSARASGNDIQYF. The chain uses TRBV20-1 and TRBJ2-4; TRBD2 matches at 9 bases. V was clipped by 3 bases and J by 8 bases; unmatched bases: 5. Germline CDR1 reads DFQATT; CDR2 reads SNEGSKA (reference sequence). The CDR3 contains 13 residues.

V gene TRBV11-3 combines with J gene TRBJ2-2, with a tentative D call TRBD1 (6 bases). CDR1 is SGHNT and CDR2 is YENEEA in the germline V gene. V gave up 5 bases and J gave up 6 bases, with 16 bases separating them. The CDR3 is 15 residues long. DNA of the CDR3: TGTGCCAGCAGCGTCGGACAGTACAACCCCGGGGAGCTGTTTTTT. Translation: CASSVGQYNPGELFF.

This chain uses TRBV6-2 or TRBV6-3 with TRBJ2-1; either TRBD1 or TRBD2 may supply D (5 bases each). The germline V gene encodes CDR1 MNHEY and CDR2 SVGEGT. With 4 bases removed from V and 0 bases from J, the gap between germline ends came to 10 bases. CDR3 length: 15 residues. The CDR3 region has the DNA TGTGCCAGCAGTTCCGAGGGGCACTCCTACAATGAGCAGTTCTTC. Protein product: CASSSEGHSYNEQFF.

This chain uses TRBV11-3 with TRBJ2-1; D possibly matches TRBD1 or TRBD2 (6 bases each). Germline assignment: CDR1 SGHNT and CDR2 YENEEA. Trimming removed 8 bases from V and 5 bases from J, with 19 bases in between. CDR3 length: 15 amino acids. The CDR3 sequence is CASALRGLGNNEQFF. The CDR3 DNA sequence: TGTGCCAGCGCCCTACGGGGGCTAGGAAACAATGAGCAGTTCTTC.

The CDR3 here is CASSRNTEAFF. The CDR3 region has the DNA TGTGCCAGCAGCCGTAACACTGAAGCTTTCTTT. V usage is TRBV5-4 and J usage is TRBJ1-1; D is uncertain. The V and J ends lost 4 bases and 2 bases respectively, with 3 bases between them. Germline V gene lookup returns CDR1 SGHNT and CDR2 YYREEE (reference sequence). The CDR3 consists of 11 residues. The full variable domain, its missing parts supplied by reference TRBV5-4 and TRBJ1-1, is ETGVTQSPTHLIKTRGQQVTLRCSSQSGHNTVSWYQQALGQGPQFIFQYYREEENGRGNFPPRFSGLQFPNYSSELNVNALELDDSALYLCASSRNTEAFFGQGTRLTVV.

CDR3 nucleotide sequence: TGTGCCAGCAGCTTAAGGGACATTTCACCCCTCCACTTT. This sequence encodes CASSLRDISPLHF. The gene calls are TRBV7-2 and TRBJ1-6, with D perhaps matching TRBD1 (6 bases). CDR3 size: 13 residues. Deletions cut 2 bases from V and 9 bases from J, with 8 bases between. CDR1 is SGHTA, CDR2 FQGNSA, per germline.

The chain joins TRBV20-1 to TRBJ2-7; the match to TRBD1 covers 7 bases. V shed 2 bases and J 5 bases; nucleotides not matched to a gene: 12. The CDR3 is 15 amino acids. Per the germline V gene, CDR1 is DFQATT and CDR2 is SNEGSKA (reference sequence). The CDR3 spells CSARPLTGLDHEQYF. The CDR3 bases are TGCAGTGCTAGACCCCTGACAGGGTTGGATCACGAGCAGTACTTC.